This record covers a single T cell receptor (beta chain). Its target is unknown. The genomic DNA of each subset was split evenly across several immunoSEQ plates. Profiled with immunoSEQ multiplex PCR; TCRdb holds only in-frame clones, not every one. The sample contains approximately 710,000 clones, 90% of which appear only once. CD8 memory merged CD45RO+ cells and CCR7-negative CD45RA+ TemRA cells into one population. The entry originates in a study of shared clonotypes between healthy human individuals. Regarding the study as a whole: Among several donors, 4.5% to 5.5% of naive CD4 clonotypes were found in common. A small donor pool kept down the genetic and exposure-history diversity that was represented.

The CDR3 covers 13 residues. This clonotype originated in a man younger than 35 in good health. Some clones in this sample may be carry-over from other donors' samples. Sequenced: memory CD8+ T cells from PBMCs. Subset meaning: CD45RO+ cells pooled with CCR7-negative TemRA cells. The chain joins TRBV21-1 to TRBJ1-1. TRBV21-1 is a documented pseudogene. CDR3 protein: CASSRSRTSGAFF. As DNA, the CDR3 is TGTGCCAGCAGCAGGAGCCGTACGTCCGGAGCTTTCTTT.